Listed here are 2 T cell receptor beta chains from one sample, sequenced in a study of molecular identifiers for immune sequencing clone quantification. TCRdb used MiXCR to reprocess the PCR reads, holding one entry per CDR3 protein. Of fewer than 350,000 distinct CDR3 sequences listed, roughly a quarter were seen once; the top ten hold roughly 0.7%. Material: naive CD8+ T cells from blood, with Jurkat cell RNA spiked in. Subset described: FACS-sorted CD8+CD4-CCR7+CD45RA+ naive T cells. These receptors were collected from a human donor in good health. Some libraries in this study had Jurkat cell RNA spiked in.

CDR3: CASSVELWASGISTDTQYF. CDR3 DNA: TGTGCCAGCAGCGTAGAATTGTGGGCTAGCGGGATTAGCACAGATACGCAGTATTTT. J is TRBJ2-3 and V is TRBV9; TRBD2 matches 9 bases. The CDR3 is made up of 19 amino acids. With V trimmed by 0 bases and J by 0 bases, 11 bases remained unmatched. Germline CDR1 is SGDLS and CDR2 is YYNGEE.

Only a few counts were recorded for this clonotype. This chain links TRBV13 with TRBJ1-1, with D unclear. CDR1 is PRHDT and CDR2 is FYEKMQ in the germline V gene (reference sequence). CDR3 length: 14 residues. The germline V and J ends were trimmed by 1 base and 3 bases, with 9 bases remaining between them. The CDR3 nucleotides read TGTGCCAGCAGCTTAGTTTTCAGCCACACTGAAGCTTTCTTT. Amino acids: CASSLVFSHTEAFF.